Listed below are T cell receptor beta chains from one sample, sequenced in a study of blood T cell repertoires in COVID-19. Produced via immunoSEQ multiplex PCR; TCRdb's table is partial and in-frame only. The sample comprises just over 300,000 clones, approximately 84% of which are singletons, and around 4% rests with the top ten. The sequencing input was PBMCs or T cells enriched from blood (not recorded which). All receptors derive from a man younger than 45 who had recovered from COVID-19. Each CDR3 is given with its conserved first and last residue. Fields, in order: clone size, V gene, J gene, D gene, CDR3 protein, CDR3 DNA. D genes are given only for firm matches. Where a row states a size, it is once, few, many or the class of an expanded clone; other rows omit it.

size: many
V: TRBV11-2
J: TRBJ2-7
D: TRBD1
CDR3: CASRGRTGRKSYEQYF
DNA: TGTGCCAGCAGGGGGAGGACAGGGAGAAAATCCTACGAGCAGTACTTC

size: .
V: TRBV11-2
J: TRBJ2-1
D: TRBD2
CDR3: CASSLEWGGSYNEQFF
DNA: TGTGCCAGCAGCTTAGAGTGGGGGGGCTCCTACAATGAGCAGTTCTTC

size: .
V: TRBV9
J: TRBJ2-2
D: .
CDR3: CASSVEGLNTGELFF
DNA: TGTGCCAGCAGCGTTGAGGGCCTGAACACCGGGGAGCTGTTTTTT

size: .
V: TRBV7-8
J: TRBJ2-3
D: .
CDR3: CASSLATVTDTQYF
DNA: TGTGCCAGCAGCTTAGCTACGGTAACAGATACGCAGTATTTT

size: .
V: TRBV10-3
J: TRBJ2-1
D: TRBD2
CDR3: CATRGADYNEQFF
DNA: TGTGCCACGCGGGGGGCGGATTACAATGAGCAGTTCTTC

size: .
V: TRBV5-1
J: TRBJ2-7
D: TRBD2
CDR3: CASSFRGASGSSYEQYF
DNA: TGCGCCAGCAGCTTTCGGGGAGCTAGCGGGAGCTCCTACGAGCAGTACTTC

size: .
V: TRBV18
J: TRBJ2-5
D: TRBD2
CDR3: CASSPSGRAQETQYF
DNA: TGTGCCAGCTCTCCTAGCGGGAGAGCTCAAGAGACCCAGTACTTC

size: .
V: TRBV5-1
J: TRBJ1-1
D: TRBD1
CDR3: CASSKTGGQNTEAFF
DNA: TGCGCCAGCAGCAAGACAGGGGGCCAGAACACTGAAGCTTTCTTT

size: .
V: TRBV10-2
J: TRBJ2-2
D: .
CDR3: CASTDNANTGELFF
DNA: TGCGCCAGTACGGACAACGCGAACACCGGGGAGCTGTTTTTT

size: .
V: TRBV19
J: TRBJ2-1
D: TRBD2
CDR3: CASSIGSGALDEQFF
DNA: TGTGCCAGTAGTATTGGTAGCGGGGCCTTGGATGAGCAGTTCTTC

size: .
V: TRBV4-1
J: TRBJ2-1
D: .
CDR3: CASSRVRGFDNEQFF
DNA: TGCGCCAGCAGCCGGGTCCGGGGATTCGACAATGAGCAGTTCTTC

size: .
V: TRBV20-1
J: TRBJ2-2
D: .
CDR3: CSASRRIGTGELFF
DNA: TGCAGTGCTAGTCGGCGGATAGGCACCGGGGAGCTGTTTTTT

size: .
V: TRBV2
J: TRBJ2-7
D: TRBD1
CDR3: CAGTPPGQGNEQYF
DNA: TGTGCCGGGACACCCCCGGGACAGGGAAACGAGCAGTACTTC

size: .
V: TRBV28
J: TRBJ1-1
D: .
CDR3: CASSLGTGTVNTEAFF
DNA: TGTGCCAGCAGTTTAGGAACAGGGACCGTGAACACTGAAGCTTTCTTT

size: .
V: TRBV2
J: TRBJ2-1
D: TRBD2
CDR3: CASTGLAGDNEQFF
DNA: TGTGCCAGCACTGGACTAGCGGGGGACAATGAGCAGTTCTTC

size: .
V: TRBV9
J: TRBJ1-1
D: TRBD1
CDR3: CASSVAYGDRGLNTEAFF
DNA: TGTGCCAGCAGCGTAGCATATGGGGACAGGGGGCTGAACACTGAAGCTTTCTTT

size: .
V: TRBV19
J: TRBJ2-5
D: .
CDR3: CASTRSGFRGETQYF
DNA: TGTGCCAGTACTCGTAGCGGATTTCGGGGAGAGACCCAGTACTTC

size: .
V: TRBV19
J: TRBJ1-2
D: .
CDR3: CASIGQKYGYTF
DNA: TGTGCCAGTATCGGACAGAAATATGGCTACACCTTC

size: few
V: TRBV3-1/TRBV3-2
J: TRBJ2-4
D: .
CDR3: CASSQDLQVLAKNIQYF
DNA: TGTGCCAGCAGCCAAGATCTTCAGGTGTTAGCCAAAAACATTCAGTACTTC

size: .
V: TRBV15
J: TRBJ2-7
D: .
CDR3: CATSRAGSYSYEQYF
DNA: TGTGCCACCAGTCGGGCAGGGTCGTACTCCTACGAGCAGTACTTC

size: once
V: TRBV5-5
J: TRBJ2-1
D: TRBD2
CDR3: CASSLMVLAGTEQFF
DNA: TGTGCCAGCAGCTTGATGGTCTTAGCGGGGACAGAGCAGTTCTTC

size: once
V: TRBV5-1
J: TRBJ2-7
D: .
CDR3: CASSLDTGKGLYEQYF
DNA: TGCGCCAGCAGCTTGGACACAGGGAAGGGGCTCTACGAGCAGTACTTC

size: once
V: TRBV7-2
J: TRBJ1-6
D: .
CDR3: CASSLVLGGSGEGSPLHF
DNA: TGTGCCAGCAGCTTAGTTTTGGGCGGCTCTGGGGAGGGTTCACCCCTCCACTTT

size: .
V: TRBV28
J: TRBJ1-5
D: .
CDR3: CASSIGGPQPQHF
DNA: TGTGCCAGCAGTATCGGGGGGCCTCAGCCCCAGCATTTT

size: .
V: TRBV7-2
J: TRBJ1-1
D: .
CDR3: CASSLQMNTEAFF
DNA: TGTGCCAGCAGCTTACAAATGAACACTGAAGCTTTCTTT

size: once
V: TRBV10-2
J: TRBJ1-3
D: TRBD1
CDR3: CASSESTGGGNTIYF
DNA: TGCGCCAGCAGTGAGTCGACAGGGGGTGGAAACACCATATATTTT

size: .
V: TRBV28
J: TRBJ1-2
D: .
CDR3: CASSLTVYGYTF
DNA: TGTGCCAGCAGTTTAACAGTCTATGGCTACACCTTC

size: .
V: TRBV2
J: TRBJ2-5
D: TRBD1
CDR3: CASRLDRASQETQYF
DNA: TGTGCCAGCAGACTTGACAGGGCTTCCCAAGAGACCCAGTACTTC

size: .
V: TRBV7-9
J: TRBJ2-6
D: TRBD1
CDR3: CASSGDRDSAGANVLTF
DNA: TGTGCCAGCAGCGGGGACAGGGACTCGGCAGGGGCCAACGTCCTGACTTTC

size: .
V: TRBV6-5
J: TRBJ2-5
D: TRBD2
CDR3: CASSHSGSQETQYF
DNA: TGTGCCAGCAGCCATAGCGGGTCCCAAGAGACCCAGTACTTC

size: .
V: TRBV4-1
J: TRBJ2-7
D: .
CDR3: CASSQVGQKVRPSYEQYF
DNA: TGCGCCAGCAGCCAAGTTGGACAAAAAGTTCGACCTTCCTACGAGCAGTACTTC

size: .
V: TRBV18
J: TRBJ2-7
D: TRBD1
CDR3: CASSPGQGDEQYF
DNA: TGTGCCAGCTCACCGGGACAGGGGGACGAGCAGTACTTC

size: few
V: TRBV28
J: TRBJ1-1
D: .
CDR3: CASSQIMNTEAFF
DNA: TGTGCCAGCAGTCAGATAATGAACACTGAAGCTTTCTTT

size: once
V: TRBV5-5
J: TRBJ1-1
D: .
CDR3: CASSLGALEAFF
DNA: TGTGCCAGCAGCCTGGGGGCACTTGAAGCTTTCTTT

size: .
V: TRBV18
J: TRBJ1-2
D: TRBD1
CDR3: CASSPRTGGIGLNYGYTF
DNA: TGTGCCAGCTCACCACGGACAGGGGGCATCGGTCTTAACTATGGCTACACCTTC

size: once
V: TRBV9
J: TRBJ2-3
D: TRBD2
CDR3: CASSRTSGGSTDTQYF
DNA: TGTGCCAGCAGCCGGACTAGCGGGGGCAGCACAGATACGCAGTATTTT

size: .
V: TRBV7-2
J: TRBJ1-5
D: TRBD1
CDR3: CASSSFRTGGNQPQHF
DNA: TGTGCCAGCAGCTCCTTCCGAACAGGGGGCAATCAGCCCCAGCATTTT

size: .
V: TRBV19
J: TRBJ2-6
D: .
CDR3: CASSIIAGAGANVLTF
DNA: TGTGCCAGTAGTATAATTGCGGGCGCCGGGGCCAACGTCCTGACTTTC

size: .
V: TRBV6-5
J: TRBJ1-1
D: TRBD1
CDR3: CASSIRGTGNTEAFF
DNA: TGTGCCAGCAGTATCCGTGGGACAGGGAACACTGAAGCTTTCTTT

size: .
V: TRBV7-9
J: TRBJ1-1
D: .
CDR3: CASSPGGHTEAFF
DNA: TGTGCCAGCAGTCCGGGGGGGCACACTGAAGCTTTCTTT

size: once
V: TRBV12-3/TRBV12-4
J: TRBJ1-1
D: .
CDR3: CASTPPQGLYAFF
DNA: TGTGCCAGCACTCCACCACAGGGATTATACGCTTTCTTT

size: .
V: TRBV24-1
J: TRBJ2-3
D: TRBD2
CDR3: CATSDRTSNADTQYF
DNA: TGTGCCACCAGTGACCGGACTAGCAACGCAGATACGCAGTATTTT

size: once
V: TRBV28
J: TRBJ1-2
D: .
CDR3: CASTLDRPYGYTF
DNA: TGTGCCAGCACCCTAGACAGGCCCTATGGCTACACCTTC

size: .
V: TRBV3-1/TRBV3-2
J: TRBJ1-5
D: .
CDR3: CASSQEDSNQPQHF
DNA: TGTGCCAGCAGCCAGGAGGACAGCAATCAGCCCCAGCATTTT

size: .
V: TRBV29-1
J: TRBJ1-1
D: .
CDR3: CSVPGGRTEAFF
DNA: TGCAGCGTGCCTGGAGGTAGAACTGAAGCTTTCTTT

size: .
V: TRBV5-6
J: TRBJ2-2
D: .
CDR3: CASSPWGPTNTGELFF
DNA: TGTGCCAGCAGTCCCTGGGGGCCTACGAACACCGGGGAGCTGTTTTTT

size: .
V: TRBV7-4
J: TRBJ1-6
D: .
CDR3: CASSLEEKDSPLHF
DNA: TGTGCCAGCAGCTTAGAGGAGAAGGATTCACCCCTCCACTTT

size: .
V: TRBV5-6
J: TRBJ1-2
D: TRBD1
CDR3: CASSLVRDRSYGYTF
DNA: TGTGCCAGCAGCTTGGTTCGGGACAGGTCCTATGGCTACACCTTC

size: .
V: TRBV10-3
J: TRBJ2-5
D: .
CDR3: CAISAGSSQETQYF
DNA: TGTGCCATCAGTGCCGGGTCCTCTCAGGAGACCCAGTACTTC

size: once
V: TRBV5-1
J: TRBJ2-1
D: .
CDR3: CASSNTGSGGEQFF
DNA: TGCGCCAGCAGCAATACAGGGTCTGGGGGTGAGCAGTTCTTC

size: .
V: TRBV9
J: TRBJ2-3
D: TRBD2
CDR3: CASSASPTGGRTDTQYF
DNA: TGTGCCAGCAGCGCTTCCCCGACGGGAGGACGCACAGATACGCAGTATTTT

size: .
V: TRBV10-3
J: TRBJ1-6
D: .
CDR3: CAISEGHLSPLHF
DNA: TGTGCCATCAGTGAAGGACACCTTTCACCCCTCCACTTT

size: .
V: TRBV27
J: TRBJ1-4
D: .
CDR3: CASSRRSGSNEKLFF
DNA: TGTGCCAGCAGTCGACGGTCGGGTTCTAATGAAAAACTGTTTTTT

size: .
V: TRBV18
J: TRBJ1-2
D: .
CDR3: CASSPTPQGPNYGYTF
DNA: TGTGCCAGCTCACCGACGCCACAGGGACCCAACTATGGCTACACCTTC

size: .
V: TRBV5-4
J: TRBJ2-1
D: .
CDR3: CASSLIDEQFF
DNA: TGTGCCAGCAGCCTTATAGATGAGCAGTTCTTC

size: .
V: TRBV10-3
J: TRBJ1-2
D: .
CDR3: CAISPAPEKGYTF
DNA: TGTGCCATCAGTCCTGCGCCGGAGAAGGGCTACACCTTC

size: once
V: TRBV28
J: TRBJ1-2
D: .
CDR3: CASRAGGALPGYTF
DNA: TGTGCCAGCCGCGCGGGGGGCGCCTTACCTGGCTACACCTTC

size: .
V: TRBV5-1
J: TRBJ1-6
D: .
CDR3: CASSLEGQQSLHF
DNA: TGCGCCAGCAGCTTGGAAGGACAGCAATCCCTCCACTTT

size: .
V: TRBV6-5
J: TRBJ2-7
D: .
CDR3: CASSSAGGEQYF
DNA: TGTGCCAGCAGTTCCGCCGGGGGTGAGCAGTACTTC

size: .
V: TRBV19
J: TRBJ2-1
D: .
CDR3: CASSIVGGIFNEQFF
DNA: TGTGCCAGTAGTATAGTAGGAGGGATTTTCAATGAGCAGTTCTTC